This T cell receptor (beta chain) was observed in a study of OX40 agonist ivuxolimab in advanced cancers. Sequencing was performed with immunoSEQ multiplex PCR; in TCRdb, only in-frame clones are kept and a portion is missing. The top ten clones hold around 6.1% of a sample with approximately 70,000 clones, about 93% of them seen once. Germline CDR1 reads MNHEY; CDR2 reads SMNVEV (reference sequence). V trimming: 5 bases; J trimming: 5 bases; junction bases outside the gene matches: 11. This CDR3 spans 16 amino acids. This material consisted of CD4+ or CD8+ T cells sorted from blood, taken in a trial of the OX40 agonist ivuxolimab. V is TRBV27 and J is TRBJ2-2, with 7 bases that match TRBD2. This receptor was identified in an adult with an advanced solid tumor such as melanoma, head and neck, liver or kidney cancer. This chain's CDR3 is CASSLGGNSGTGELFF. The CDR3 DNA is TGTGCCAGCAGTCTCGGGGGGAACTCGGGAACCGGGGAGCTGTTTTTT.